The 17 T cell receptor delta chains given below trace back to one sample, sequenced in a study of gamma-delta T cells after stem cell transplantation. TCRdb re-analyzed the RT-PCR reads via CATT. The repertoire holds under 2,000 delta-chain clones, about 15% seen once, with 28% in the top ten. The sample was gamma-delta T cells. The source is a human donor. It is not recorded whose cells these are; they may come from a transplant donor.

A remark on this clone: Since a much larger clone is just one base distant, this may be a read error. Distinct nucleotide sequences in the sample also encode this CDR3. The chain uses TRDV2 and TRDJ1, with 7 bases identical to TRDD3. The CDR3 length is 16 residues. Germline-derived CDR1 and CDR2 are GEAIGNYY and EKD. The CDR3 sequence is CACDTVSSVLGDKLIF. The CDR3 nucleotides are TGTGCCTGCGACACCGTCTCCTCCGTACTGGGGGATAAACTCATCTTT.

This chain links TRDV2 with TRDJ1; 10 bases agree with TRDD3. Here the J gene came from matching the DNA to germline, since TCRdb omits it. The trim removed 0 bases at V and 7 bases at J, leaving 16 bases unmatched. The CDR3 loop spans 18 amino acids. Germline CDR1 reads GEAIGNYY; CDR2 reads EKD. CDR3 residues: CACDTYWADTGDTGKLIF. The CDR3 DNA follows: TGTGCCTGTGACACCTATTGGGCAGATACGGGGGATACGGGTAAACTCATCTTT.

This clone was detected once. This chain connects TRDV2 to TRDJ1; D not resolved. No J segment appears in TCRdb, so it was assigned here by matching the sequence to germline. The V gene's germline CDR1 is GEAIGNYY and CDR2 EKD. The CDR3 consists of 14 residues. With 2 bases removed from V and 3 bases from J, the gap between germline ends came to 12 bases. This CDR3 is CACDMVVEADKLIF. Written as DNA, the CDR3 is TGTGCCTGTGACATGGTGGTGGAGGCCGATAAACTCATCTTT.

The chain links TRDV2 to TRDJ1, with 9 bases that match TRDD3. The CDR3 spans 18 residues. After removal of 5 bases from V and 7 bases from J, the junction contained 22 bases not matched to a gene. Per germline, CDR1 GEAIGNYY and CDR2 EKD. CDR3 in DNA: TGTGCCTGTGGCAAAATTTCCTCCTTTGGGGGATATTTGGGTAAACTCATCTTT. Amino acids: CACGKISSFGGYLGKLIF.

V gene TRDV2 combines with J gene TRDJ1, with 8 bases aligning to TRDD3. The CDR3 contains 22 residues. Germline trimming cut 0 bases from V and 0 bases from J; bases unmatched to any gene: 23. In germline, CDR1 is GEAIGNYY, CDR2 EKD. CDR3 bases: TGTGCCTGTGACACCGTCAAGTCCCAAGGGGATACACCCGTCCTGTACACCGATAAACTCATCTTT. It yields the protein CACDTVKSQGDTPVLYTDKLIF.

In its sample, this clone ranks as medium-sized (0.01 to 0.1%). The CDR3 is CACDTLLGDDTDKLIF. CDR3 sequence (DNA): TGTGCCTGTGACACCCTACTGGGGGATGACACCGATAAACTCATCTTT. The chain couples TRDV2 to TRDJ1; 10 bases line up with TRDD3. Germline V gene data show CDR1 as GEAIGNYY and CDR2 as EKD. Germline trimming cut 0 bases from V and 0 bases from J; bases unmatched to any gene: 3. CDR3 length: 16 amino acids.

This clone was detected only a few times. A single base separates this from a much larger clone, so it may be a read error. Other DNA sequences within the sample encode an identical CDR3. The chain recombines TRDV2 with TRDJ1; 11 bases line up with TRDD3. The CDR3 contains 20 residues. Germline V gene lookup returns CDR1 GEAIGNYY and CDR2 EKD. CDR3 sequence reads: CACDTVPTGGYSLNADKLIF. The DNA for the CDR3 is TGTGCCTGTGACACCGTCCCTACTGGGGGATATTCGTTAAATGCCGACAAACTCATCTTT.

The chain uses TRDV2 and TRDJ1; 12 positions match TRDD3. The CDR3 length is 22 residues. CDR1 is GEAIGNYY and CDR2 is EKD in the germline V gene. Unmatched junction bases numbered 31, after V lost 4 bases and J lost 8 bases. The CDR3 nucleotides read TGTGCCTGTGATTCTATACTGGGGGATACAGACGGTAAAGGATCACGGTTTGGCAAACTCATCTTT. The encoded protein is CACDSILGDTDGKGSRFGKLIF.

This clone rates as medium-sized. V and J are TRDV2 and TRDJ1; 7 nucleotides agree with TRDD3. The ends lost 0 bases at V and 2 bases at J; junction bases unmatched: 8. CDR1 GEAIGNYY and CDR2 EKD come from the germline V gene. The CDR3 has 16 amino acids. The CDR3 loop reads CACDTLGEQSTDKLIF. As DNA, the CDR3 is TGTGCCTGTGACACCTTGGGGGAACAATCAACCGATAAACTCATCTTT.

By share, this clone ranks as medium-sized (0.01 to 0.1%). Other DNA sequences in this specimen translate into the identical CDR3. The chain joins TRDV2 to TRDJ1, with 8 nucleotides matching TRDD3. The V gene's germline CDR1 is GEAIGNYY and CDR2 EKD. The CDR3 is 19 amino acids. The V and J ends lost 0 bases and 0 bases, in that order; junction bases with no gene match: 14. This chain's CDR3 is CACDTVAPLGAQYTDKLIF. The CDR3 region has the DNA TGTGCCTGTGACACCGTTGCCCCACTGGGGGCCCAGTACACCGATAAACTCATCTTT.

This clone came up a few times. The V call is TRDV2, the J call TRDJ3; D remains unclear. V was cut by 1 base and J by 2 bases, with 17 bases left in between. This CDR3 has 19 residues. CDR1 and CDR2 (germline): GEAIGNYY, EKD. The CDR3 nucleotides read TGTGCCTGTGACACTCCCGGCGCCAATCGGACCTGGGACACCCGACAGATGTTTTTC. This translates into CACDTPGANRTWDTRQMFF.

This clone has more than one count but fewer than ten. This sequence may be a read error, since a much larger clone differs from it by one base. V gene TRDV2 combines with J gene TRDJ3; D uncertain. Trimming took off 0 bases at V and 0 bases at J, with 11 bases between the two ends. CDR3 length equals 18 residues. CDR1 GEAIGNYY and CDR2 EKD come from the germline V gene. The CDR3 loop is CACDTVSKPSWDTRQMFF. CDR3 coding DNA: TGTGCCTGTGACACCGTCTCAAAGCCCTCCTGGGACACCCGACAGATGTTTTTC.

Sample share makes this clone large. This chain links TRDV2 with TRDJ1, with D possibly being TRDD3 (6 bases). This CDR3 has 14 amino acids. Between the trimmed V and J ends, which lost 2 bases and 2 bases, there was a span of 11 bases. Germline CDR1 GEAIGNYY, CDR2 EKD. The chain's CDR3 is CACDKLGGTDKLIF. The CDR3 nucleotides read TGTGCCTGTGACAAACTGGGTGGAACCGATAAACTCATCTTT.

This clone was counted only a few times. The gene calls are TRDV2 and TRDJ3; 12 nucleotides match TRDD3. The CDR3 is made up of 20 amino acids. V was pared by 3 bases and J by 0 bases, with 8 bases of the junction left unmatched. Germline lookup yields CDR1 GEAIGNYY and CDR2 EKD. The CDR3 reads CACDLVLGDTSSWDTRQMFF. Written as DNA, the CDR3 is TGTGCCTGTGACCTCGTACTGGGGGATACTAGCTCCTGGGACACCCGACAGATGTTTTTC.

In this sample, this clone is medium-sized. V gene TRDV2 combines with J gene TRDJ3, with 10 positions matching TRDD3. Trimming removed 1 base from V and 0 bases from J; junction bases left unmatched: 11. The germline CDR1 and CDR2 sequences are GEAIGNYY and EKD. CDR3 size: 21 residues. CDR3 nucleotide sequence: TGTGCCTGTGACACTGCGGAGTACTGGGGGATGAGCTCCTGGGACACCCGACAGATGTTTTTC. This sequence encodes CACDTAEYWGMSSWDTRQMFF.

In its sample, this clone ranks as large. This chain connects TRDV2 to TRDJ1; 12 positions match TRDD3. The V segment lost 3 bases and the J segment 8 bases; nucleotides outside the gene matches: 15. The CDR3 length is 17 residues. The germline V gene has CDR1 GEAIGNYY and CDR2 EKD. CDR3 coding DNA: TGTGCCTGTGACGCTTTACTGGGGGATACTTCAACCCCAAAACTCATCTTT. This encodes CACDALLGDTSTPKLIF.

This clone has only a few counts. This chain uses TRDV2 with TRDJ3; 7 bases agree with TRDD3. Losses at the gene ends were 1 base for V and 2 bases for J; bases not matched to a gene: 16. CDR1 GEAIGNYY and CDR2 EKD come from the germline V gene. The CDR3 runs 21 residues. CDR3 nucleotides: TGTGCCTGTGACACTCTGGGCGCTGGGGATAAAAGACCCTGGGACACCCGACAGATGTTTTTC. Translated, it gives CACDTLGAGDKRPWDTRQMFF.